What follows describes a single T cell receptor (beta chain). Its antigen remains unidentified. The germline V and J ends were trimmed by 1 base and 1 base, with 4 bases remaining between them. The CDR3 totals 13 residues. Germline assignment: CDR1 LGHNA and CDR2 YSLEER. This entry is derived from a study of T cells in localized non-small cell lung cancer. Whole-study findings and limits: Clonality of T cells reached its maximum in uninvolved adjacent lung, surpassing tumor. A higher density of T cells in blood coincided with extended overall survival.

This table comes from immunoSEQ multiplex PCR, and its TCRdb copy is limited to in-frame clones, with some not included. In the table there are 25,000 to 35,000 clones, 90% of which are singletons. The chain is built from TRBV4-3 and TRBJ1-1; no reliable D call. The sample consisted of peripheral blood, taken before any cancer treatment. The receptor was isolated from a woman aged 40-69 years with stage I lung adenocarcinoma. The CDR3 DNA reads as TGCGCCAGCAGCCAAGGACGGAACACTGAAGCTTTCTTT. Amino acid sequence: CASSQGRNTEAFF.